Listed here are 28 T cell receptor beta chains from one sample, sequenced in a study of control samples from healthy donors and cancer patients. The method was immunoSEQ multiplex PCR; TCRdb's version includes in-frame clones alone and lacks a portion of them. The sample yields 97,000 or so clones, roughly nine tenths seen once. Specimen: blood. The receptors shown here come from a woman between 18 and 29 years old in good health.

The J gene is TRBJ1-1, the V gene TRBV5-1; D call uncertain. Germline-derived CDR1 and CDR2 are SGHRS and YFSETQ. V was shortened by 0 bases and J by 1 base, with 10 bases between the two germline ends. The length of the CDR3 is 15 residues. The CDR3 reads CASSLALGRNTEAFF. The CDR3 DNA reads as TGCGCCAGCAGCTTGGCCCTGGGGAGGAACACTGAAGCTTTCTTT.

Written as DNA, the CDR3 is TGTGCCAGCAGCTTGGCCAGAACTAACTATGGCTACACCTTC. It codes for CASSLARTNYGYTF. This chain joins TRBV5-6 and TRBJ1-2; D not resolved. Trimming left V 0 bases short and J 0 bases short, with 6 bases between. The CDR3 is 14 residues long. Germline V gives CDR1 SGHDT, CDR2 YYEEEE.

The chain joins TRBV18 to TRBJ2-1; 8 bases align to TRBD2. CDR3 size: 16 residues. Germline values: CDR1 KGHSH, CDR2 LQKENI. The junction had 5 bases not matched to a gene; V was cut back by 0 bases and J by 4 bases. The CDR3 spells CASSPPSSGYYNEQFF. In nucleotides, the CDR3 is TGTGCCAGCTCACCACCGTCTAGCGGGTATTACAATGAGCAGTTCTTC.

This clone has more than one count but fewer than ten. The J gene is TRBJ1-5, the V gene TRBV4-1; D unclear. Between the trimmed V and J ends, which lost 0 bases and 4 bases, there was a span of 7 bases. This CDR3 is built from 14 residues. The germline V gene has CDR1 MGHRA and CDR2 YSYEKL. CDR3 nucleotide sequence: TGCGCCAGCAGCCAAGAACAGAAGAATCAGCCCCAGCATTTT. Its protein is CASSQEQKNQPQHF.

The chain recombines TRBV28 with TRBJ1-2; D is unresolved. Deletions cut 4 bases from V and 4 bases from J, with 7 bases between. CDR3 length: 12 residues. CDR1 and CDR2 (germline): MDHEN, SYDVKM. The CDR3 DNA reads as TGTGCCAGCAGTTCGGACCGCTATGGCTACACCTTC. Protein sequence: CASSSDRYGYTF.

This chain connects TRBV6-5 to TRBJ1-1; TRBD1 is a possible D gene (5 bases). Trimming removed 2 bases from V and 1 base from J, with 14 bases in between. The CDR3 loop spans 16 amino acids. Germline V gives CDR1 MNHEY, CDR2 SVGAGI. CDR3 in DNA: TGTGCCAGCAGTTACCGGGGGTCGGGTTGGAACACTGAAGCTTTCTTT. Its protein product is CASSYRGSGWNTEAFF.

This clone showed up just once. The chain combines TRBV25-1 with TRBJ1-1; 8 bases match TRBD1. With V trimmed by 7 bases and J by 4 bases, 5 bases remained unmatched. CDR1 is MGHDK and CDR2 is SYGVNS in the germline V gene. The CDR3 is 13 amino acids. The DNA of the CDR3 is TGTGCCAGCATTGGACAGGGCGTCACTGAAGCTTTCTTT. Translated, it gives CASIGQGVTEAFF. The whole variable domain, remainder taken from reference TRBV25-1 and TRBJ1-1, is EADIYQTPRYLVIGTGKKITLECSQTMGHDKMYWYQQDPGMELHLIHYSYGVNSTEKGDLSSESTVSRIRTEHFPLTLESARPSHTSQYLCASIGQGVTEAFFGQGTRLTVV.

CDR3 protein: CATSRTDRYNEQFF. In DNA, the CDR3 is TGTGCCACCAGCAGAACGGACAGATACAATGAGCAGTTCTTC. The V call is TRBV15, the J call TRBJ2-1, with a tentative D call TRBD1 (6 bases). Germline CDR1 LNHNV, CDR2 YYDKDF (reference sequence). The germline V and J ends were trimmed by 2 bases and 4 bases, with 9 bases remaining between them. The CDR3 spans 14 residues.

The rearrangement uses TRBV13 and TRBJ2-5; D might be TRBD2 (6 bases). The V gene's germline CDR1 is PRHDT and CDR2 FYEKMQ (reference sequence). V was trimmed by 2 bases and J by 2 bases, leaving 12 bases between them. The CDR3 spans 15 residues. CDR3 sequence (DNA): TGTGCCAGCAGCTTAATGTTCGGGGGACAAGAGACCCAGTACTTC. It encodes CASSLMFGGQETQYF.

This rearrangement joins TRBV10-3 to TRBJ2-3, with D tentatively TRBD2 (6 bases). The germline gives CDR1 ENHRY, CDR2 SYGVKD. V dropped 5 bases and J dropped 7 bases, with 13 bases sitting between them. The CDR3 sequence is 13 residues long. This chain's CDR3 is CAISTNRDYTQYF. The DNA for the CDR3 is TGTGCCATCAGTACCAACCGGGACTATACGCAGTATTTT.

The CDR3 protein is CASSLDAGAADTQYF. The CDR3 coding sequence is TGTGCCAGCAGCTTAGATGCAGGGGCGGCAGATACGCAGTATTTT. This rearrangement joins TRBV7-9 to TRBJ2-3; maybe TRBD1 (6 bases). Germline assignment: CDR1 SEHNR and CDR2 FQNEAQ (reference sequence). This CDR3 region has 15 residues. V was pared by 1 base and J by 4 bases, with 12 bases between.

The chain carries TRBV11-3 and TRBJ2-3; 10 nucleotides match TRBD1. Germline V gives CDR1 SGHNT, CDR2 YENEEA. V shed 5 bases and J 3 bases; nucleotides not matched to a gene: 8. The CDR3 sequence is 16 residues long. The CDR3 bases are TGTGCCAGCAGCCCCTTGACAGGGGGCAGGACAGATACGCAGTATTTT. This sequence encodes CASSPLTGGRTDTQYF.

The chain links TRBV3-1 (or the pseudogene TRBV3-2) to TRBJ1-5, with TRBD1 as a possible D gene (5 bases). This CDR3 is built from 15 residues. The germline V gene encodes CDR1 LGHDT and CDR2 YNNKEL (reference sequence). V shed 0 bases and J shed 6 bases, with 12 bases lying between them. The CDR3 here is CASSQDRAGSQPQHF. DNA for the CDR3: TGTGCCAGCAGCCAAGACAGGGCAGGGAGTCAGCCCCAGCATTTT.

The V and J genes are TRBV6-5 and TRBJ2-1, with a tentative D call TRBD2 (6 bases). CDR3 length: 15 residues. V lost 1 base and J 6 bases, leaving 13 bases between the germline ends. Germline CDR1 MNHEY, CDR2 SVGAGI. CDR3 coding DNA: TGTGCCAGCAGTTACTTCCTTGGGACTCCCAATGAGCAGTTCTTC. It specifies CASSYFLGTPNEQFF.

This clone was found once. The V and J genes are TRBV11-3 and TRBJ1-2; D gene ambiguous. The CDR3 runs 14 residues. Per the germline V gene, CDR1 is SGHNT and CDR2 is YENEEA. V was clipped by 5 bases and J by 4 bases, with 14 bases between them. CDR3 coding DNA: TGTGCCAGCAGCCTCGGGTGGGGTGGCTATGGCTACACCTTC. This sequence encodes CASSLGWGGYGYTF. The full variable domain, rest sourced from reference TRBV11-3 and TRBJ1-2, is EAGVVQSPRYKIIEKKQPVAFWCNPISGHNTLYWYLQNLGQGPELLIRYENEEAVDDSQLPKDRFSAERLKGVDSTLKIQPAELGDSAVYLCASSLGWGGYGYTFGSGTRLTVV.

The V call is TRBV7-6, the J call TRBJ2-5; D not resolved. V lost 1 base and J lost 2, with 11 bases in between. This CDR3 has 15 amino acids. Germline V gene lookup returns CDR1 SGHVS and CDR2 FNYEAQ. CDR3 sequence: CASSLVRRSQETQYF. CDR3 nucleotides: TGTGCCAGCAGCTTAGTTCGGCGGTCTCAAGAGACCCAGTACTTC.

The chain couples TRBV7-2 to TRBJ2-3, with 7 bases aligning to TRBD2. The junction had 11 bases not matched to a gene; V was cut back by 2 bases and J by 6 bases. CDR1 and CDR2 (germline): SGHTA, FQGNSA. The CDR3 is made up of 16 amino acids. CDR3 nucleotides: TGTGCCAGCAGCTTACAGGCAGCGGGGATAGGCGATACGCAGTATTTT. Its protein is CASSLQAAGIGDTQYF.

This chain links TRBV12-3 or TRBV12-4 with TRBJ1-6; no firm D call. The CDR3 totals 13 residues. V lost 5 bases to trimming and J lost 8 bases, with 10 bases between them. The CDR3 here is CASSLVIDSPLHF. In nucleotides, the CDR3 is TGTGCCAGCAGTCTAGTCATCGATTCACCCCTCCACTTT.

The rearrangement joins TRBV6-5 to TRBJ2-5; 7 bases map to TRBD1. V was pared by 6 bases and J by 1 base, with 5 bases of the junction left unmatched. Germline CDR1 is MNHEY and CDR2 is SVGAGI. CDR3 length: 14 amino acids. This CDR3 reads CASSGTALQETQYF. In DNA form, the CDR3 reads TGTGCCAGCAGCGGGACAGCCCTCCAAGAGACCCAGTACTTC.

CDR3 sequence reads: CASSVEGEGFDEQFF. In DNA, the CDR3 is TGTGCCAGCAGCGTCGAGGGGGAGGGGTTTGATGAGCAGTTCTTC. The rearrangement links TRBV9 to TRBJ2-1, with D perhaps TRBD2 (7 bases). CDR1 is SGDLS and CDR2 is YYNGEE in the germline V gene. CDR3 length: 15 residues. Trimming cost V 2 bases and J 8 bases, with 17 bases left between them. The full variable domain, in which reference TRBV9 and TRBJ2-1 provide the parts outside the CDR3, is DSGVTQTPKHLITATGQRVTLRCSPRSGDLSVYWYQQSLDQGLQFLIQYYNGEERAKGNILERFSAQQFPDLHSELNLSSLELGDSALYFCASSVEGEGFDEQFFGPGTRLTVL.

The genes are TRBV3-1 (or the pseudogene TRBV3-2) and TRBJ1-1; TRBD1 matches 7 bases. This CDR3 is built from 15 residues. Trimming cost V 4 bases and J 4 bases; bases outside gene matches: 9. The germline V gene encodes CDR1 LGHDT and CDR2 YNNKEL (reference sequence). CDR3 region: CASSLHKQGSTEAFF. CDR3 DNA sequence: TGTGCCAGCAGCCTTCATAAACAGGGGTCCACTGAAGCTTTCTTT.

The chain couples TRBV19 to TRBJ1-5, with D tentatively TRBD1 (5 bases). The CDR3 has 16 residues. V lost 5 bases and J lost 0, with 14 bases in between. The V gene's germline CDR1 is LNHDA and CDR2 SQIVND (reference sequence). The CDR3 nucleotides read TGTGCCAGTAGTGAGGAGGAAGGGGTTAGCAATCAGCCCCAGCATTTT. Translation: CASSEEEGVSNQPQHF. The variable domain in full, completed from reference TRBV19 and TRBJ1-5, reads DGGITQSPKYLFRKEGQNVTLSCEQNLNHDAMYWYRQDPGQGLRLIYYSQIVNDFQKGDIAEGYSVSREKKESFPLTVTSAQKNPTAFYLCASSEEEGVSNQPQHFGDGTRLSIL.

V gene TRBV11-3 combines with J gene TRBJ2-3; 12 bases agree with TRBD2. The germline CDR1 and CDR2 sequences are SGHNT and YENEEA. The CDR3 runs 18 residues. Trimming removed 4 bases from V and 3 bases from J; junction bases left unmatched: 11. The CDR3 region has the DNA TGTGCCAGCAGCTCTGCTAGACTAGCGGGAGTCGGGACAGATACGCAGTATTTT. Translated, it gives CASSSARLAGVGTDTQYF. Variable domain in full (rest from reference TRBV11-3 and TRBJ2-3): EAGVVQSPRYKIIEKKQPVAFWCNPISGHNTLYWYLQNLGQGPELLIRYENEEAVDDSQLPKDRFSAERLKGVDSTLKIQPAELGDSAVYLCASSSARLAGVGTDTQYFGPGTRLTVL.

This chain joins TRBV11-2 and TRBJ1-2; unclear D gene. Germline CDR1 is SGHAT and CDR2 is FQNNGV. V lost 1 base, J lost 1 base, and 16 bases lay in between. The CDR3 length is 17 residues. In DNA, the CDR3 is TGTGCCAGCAGCTTAGGGGCCAGACAAATCCTTAACTATGGCTACACCTTC. This encodes CASSLGARQILNYGYTF.

V gene TRBV5-1 combines with J gene TRBJ2-1; 14 bases agree with TRBD2. The germline V gene has CDR1 SGHRS and CDR2 YFSETQ. This CDR3 is built from 17 residues. The V and J ends lost 2 bases and 9 bases, in that order; junction bases with no gene match: 10. The DNA of the CDR3 is TGCGCCAGCAGCTTTGGACTAGCGGGGGGACTCGGCCGTGAGCAGTTCTTC. This sequence encodes CASSFGLAGGLGREQFF. The variable domain in full, completed from reference TRBV5-1 and TRBJ2-1, reads KAGVTQTPRYLIKTRGQQVTLSCSPISGHRSVSWYQQTPGQGLQFLFEYFSETQRNKGNFPGRFSGRQFSNSRSEMNVSTLELGDSALYLCASSFGLAGGLGREQFFGPGTRLTVL.

This rearrangement joins TRBV29-1 to TRBJ1-3; possibly TRBD1 for D (5 bases). The CDR3 loop spans 12 amino acids. Germline loops: CDR1 SQVTM, CDR2 ANQGSEA. V was cut by 0 bases and J by 8 bases, with 8 bases left in between. The CDR3 region is CSVEDREDTIYF. Here the CDR3 DNA reads TGCAGCGTTGAAGACAGGGAGGACACCATATATTTT.

The chain links TRBV5-1 to TRBJ2-1, with 10 bases aligning to TRBD2. The CDR3 loop spans 15 amino acids. Germline CDR1 reads SGHRS; CDR2 reads YFSETQ. Germline trimming cut 4 bases from V and 7 bases from J; bases unmatched to any gene: 8. Written as DNA, the CDR3 is TGCGCCAGCAGCCCCGAGCGGGGGGGCCGAAATGAGCAGTTCTTC. As protein: CASSPERGGRNEQFF.

J is TRBJ1-2 and V is TRBV30; D possibly corresponds to TRBD1 (5 bases). Germline CDR1 reads GTSNPN; CDR2 reads SVGIG (reference sequence). Trimming stripped 4 bases from V and 7 bases from J, with 10 bases between. This CDR3 comprises 11 residues. This chain's CDR3 is CAWIGGGGYTF. In DNA form, the CDR3 reads TGTGCCTGGATCGGGGGGGGTGGCTACACCTTC.